The clone carrying this T cell receptor beta chain came up a few times. The antigen is undetermined. These data are taken from a study of T-cell reconstitution after alpha-beta-depleted transplantation in children. Germline lookup yields CDR1 SQVTM and CDR2 ANQGSEA. V lost 3 bases, J lost 3 bases, and 4 bases lay in between. CDR3 length equals 11 residues. Unique molecular identifiers featured in how the TCRbeta library was prepared. TCRdb fed the PCR reads into MiXCR, producing one record per CDR3 protein. The repertoire has approximately 130,000 distinct CDR3 sequences, about a tenth of them found once; the top ten carry less than 25%. Study-wide results and caveats: Several hundred expanded graft clones reportedly gave rise to the alpha-beta T cells present about two months after transplant. The main origin of T-cell counts and diversity one year after transplant was newly produced T cells. Surviving recipient cells, namely T cells and thymic progenitors, were the source of high day-60 TCRbeta diversity in some patients.

This chain joins TRBV29-1 and TRBJ2-3; no clear D gene. The sample consisted of PBMCs, mostly from graft donor cells, taken 180 days after TCRalphabeta/CD19-depleted stem cell transplant. This sequence was found in a girl under three years old who had a stem cell transplant for combined immunodeficiency, so the T cells may come from the graft donor. The CDR3 nucleotides read TGCAGCGTTGAGATGACAGATACGCAGTATTTT. The encoded protein is CSVEMTDTQYF.